A single sample gave rise to the 5 T cell receptor beta chains below, sequenced in a study of blood T cell repertoires in COVID-19. The data were produced by immunoSEQ multiplex PCR, yet TCRdb's version contains in-frame clones alone and is incomplete. This table has over 400,000 clones, approximately 85% appearing once. Sequencing was carried out using peripheral blood. The receptors were gathered from a human donor in a cohort sampled during active COVID-19.

The V and J genes are TRBV2 and TRBJ2-3; 7 nucleotides align to TRBD1. Germline assignment: CDR1 SNHLY and CDR2 FYNNEI. Trimming took 5 bases from V and 0 from J; bases not matched to a gene: 2. The length of the CDR3 is 14 residues. DNA for the CDR3: TGTGCCAGCAGTAGGACAGGTAGCACAGATACGCAGTATTTT. It translates to CASSRTGSTDTQYF. The full variable domain, with the rest looked up from reference TRBV2 and TRBJ2-3, is EPEVTQTPSHQVTQMGQEVILRCVPISNHLYFYWYRQILGQKVEFLVSFYNNEISEKSEIFDDQFSVERPDGSNFTLKIRSTKLEDSAMYFCASSRTGSTDTQYFGPGTRLTVL.

V and J are TRBV7-8 and TRBJ2-1, with TRBD1 matching 9 bases. Germline CDR1 is SGHVS and CDR2 is FQNEAQ. The CDR3 runs to 15 residues. V shed 4 bases, J shed 7 bases, and the junction held 8 bases outside the gene matches. The CDR3 loop is CASSSLPGTGNEQFF. The DNA of the CDR3 is TGTGCCAGCAGCTCGCTGCCCGGGACAGGGAATGAGCAGTTCTTC.

V and J are TRBV10-3 and TRBJ1-2, with TRBD1 matching over 9 bases. The germline gives CDR1 ENHRY, CDR2 SYGVKD. Trimming at V came to 6 bases and at J to 7 bases, leaving 9 bases not matched to a gene. There are 14 residues in the CDR3. This chain's CDR3 is CAIRLQGAGSGYTF. The DNA for the CDR3 is TGTGCCATCAGATTACAGGGGGCGGGAAGTGGCTACACCTTC.

The gene calls are TRBV6-5 and TRBJ2-1; 8 nucleotides agree with TRBD2. Looked up from germline, CDR1 is MNHEY and CDR2 is SVGAGI. The CDR3 loop spans 14 amino acids. V shed 6 bases, J shed 11 bases, and the junction held 12 bases outside the gene matches. CDR3 region: CASRIAGIQVKQFF. DNA of the CDR3: TGTGCCAGCAGGATAGCGGGAATTCAGGTGAAGCAGTTCTTC.

The chain recombines TRBV5-6 with TRBJ1-4; TRBD1 aligns across 8 bases. V trimming: 4 bases; J trimming: 5 bases; junction bases outside the gene matches: 4. Germline V CDR1 and CDR2: SGHDT, YYEEEE. The CDR3 totals 14 residues. The CDR3 DNA reads as TGTGCCAGCAGCCGACGGGACAGGAATGAAAAACTGTTTTTT. This translates into CASSRRDRNEKLFF.